This T cell receptor (beta chain) originates from a study of control samples from healthy donors and cancer patients. TCRdb keeps only in-frame clones here, not all; method: immunoSEQ multiplex PCR. The data contain 45,000 or so clones, about 91% of them singletons. Sequenced material: PBMCs. This receptor was identified in a woman aged 40 to 49 with head and neck cancer.

CDR3 amino acids: CASSEKIFGGQGRRESNQPQHF. The CDR3 coding sequence is TGTGCCAGCAGTGAAAAGATATTCGGGGGGCAGGGGCGGAGGGAAAGCAATCAGCCCCAGCATTTT. The chain joins TRBV6-1 to TRBJ1-5, with D possibly being TRBD1 (6 bases). Germline V gene lookup returns CDR1 MNHNS and CDR2 SASEGT. Between the trimmed V and J ends, which lost 2 bases and 1 base, there was a span of 30 bases. The CDR3 extends over 22 amino acids.